The entry below gives a single T cell receptor (beta chain) sequence along with its context. This sample stems from a study of T cell repertoires in cytomegalovirus infection. TCRdb ran MiXCR on the reads and lists one entry per CDR3 protein. The sample records roughly 320,000 distinct CDR3 sequences, 9.6% being singletons. The CDR3 consists of 13 residues. CDR1 is SQVTM and CDR2 is ANQGSEA in the germline V gene. Trimming cost V 6 bases and J 1 base; bases outside gene matches: 5. The sequenced sample was PBMCs. The source of this sequence is a human donor in good health (CMV status not recorded). Some clones in this sample may be carry-over from other donors' samples. J is TRBJ2-5 and V is TRBV29-1; 7 bases match TRBD2. The CDR3 spells CSVPRGGQETQYF. The CDR3 DNA reads as TGCAGCGTACCCCGCGGGGGCCAAGAGACCCAGTACTTC.